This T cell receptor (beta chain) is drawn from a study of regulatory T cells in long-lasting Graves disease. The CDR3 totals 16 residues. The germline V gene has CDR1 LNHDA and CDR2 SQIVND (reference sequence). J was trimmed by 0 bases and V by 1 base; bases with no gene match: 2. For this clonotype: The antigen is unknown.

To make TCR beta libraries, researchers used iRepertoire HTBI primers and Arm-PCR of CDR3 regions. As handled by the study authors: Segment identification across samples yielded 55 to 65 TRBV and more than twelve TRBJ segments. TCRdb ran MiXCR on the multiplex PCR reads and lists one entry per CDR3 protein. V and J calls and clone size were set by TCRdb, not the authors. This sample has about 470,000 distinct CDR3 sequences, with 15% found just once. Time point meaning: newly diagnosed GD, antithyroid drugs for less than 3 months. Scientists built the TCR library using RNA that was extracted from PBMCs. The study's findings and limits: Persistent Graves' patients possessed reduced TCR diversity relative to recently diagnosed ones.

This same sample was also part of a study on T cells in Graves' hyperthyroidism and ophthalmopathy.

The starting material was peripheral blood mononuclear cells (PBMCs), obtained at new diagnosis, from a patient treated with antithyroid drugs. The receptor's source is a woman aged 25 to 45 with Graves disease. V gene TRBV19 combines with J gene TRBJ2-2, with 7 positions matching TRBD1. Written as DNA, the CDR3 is TGTGCCAGTAGTATAGTCCAGGGGGCGAACACCGGGGAGCTGTTTTTT. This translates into CASSIVQGANTGELFF.